This T cell receptor beta chain emerged from a study of blood T cell repertoires in COVID-19. Study context: The United States, Italy and Spain were the sources of the acute and convalescent COVID-19 samples. From T cells, B-cell-depleted T cells, or PBMCs came the material, which was cDNA or gDNA.

Original data processing: Amplification with reference gene primers provided the estimates of nucleated cell counts. The assay was immunoSEQ multiplex PCR, and TCRdb's table has in-frame clones only and misses some. The V and J calls and clone size are taken from that table; D and trimming were inferred from the DNA. The sample shows 340,000 or so clones, about 86% of them seen only once. V was clipped by 4 bases and J by 5 bases, with 12 bases between them. Germline V CDR1 and CDR2: SGHVS, FQNEAQ. The CDR3 runs 14 residues. This TCR was sampled from a man between 25 and 39 years old with active or convalescent COVID-19. Sample: peripheral blood. The chain combines TRBV7-8 with TRBJ1-5, with D unresolved. CDR3 in DNA: TGTGCCAGCAGCTCCCCGGGGAGGGATCAGCCCCAGCATTTT. Amino acid sequence: CASSSPGRDQPQHF.